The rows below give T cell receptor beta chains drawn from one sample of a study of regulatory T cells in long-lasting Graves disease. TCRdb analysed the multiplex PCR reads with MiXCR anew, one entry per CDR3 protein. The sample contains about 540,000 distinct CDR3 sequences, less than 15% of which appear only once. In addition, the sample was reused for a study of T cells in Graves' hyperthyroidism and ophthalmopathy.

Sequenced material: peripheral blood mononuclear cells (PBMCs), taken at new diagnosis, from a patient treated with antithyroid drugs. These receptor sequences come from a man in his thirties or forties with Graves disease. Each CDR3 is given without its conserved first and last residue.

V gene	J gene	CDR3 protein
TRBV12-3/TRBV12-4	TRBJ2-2	ASSSSPGGGNGELF
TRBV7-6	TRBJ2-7	ASSLSTAYEQY
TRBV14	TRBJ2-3	ASSQEEGRGTDTQY
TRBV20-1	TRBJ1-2	SRRLRAGYT
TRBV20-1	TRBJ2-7	SASLFSRDRRYEQY
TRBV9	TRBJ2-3	ASSVSGTTGGDTQY
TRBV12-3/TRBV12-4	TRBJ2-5	ASRGVRSQETQY
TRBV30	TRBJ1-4	ATEQNEKLF
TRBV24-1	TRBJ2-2	ATRGAGELF
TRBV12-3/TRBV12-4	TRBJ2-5	ASVGSGRPETQY
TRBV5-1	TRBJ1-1	ASSIRAGEAF
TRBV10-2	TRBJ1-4	ASSESRGEKLF
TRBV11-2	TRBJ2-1	ASSLGVGQGYNEQF
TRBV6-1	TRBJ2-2	ASSEAQPGAGELF
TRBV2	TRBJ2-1	ASTGLATYNEQF
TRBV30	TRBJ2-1	AWTSGSLQF
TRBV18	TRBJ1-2	ASSPQDLGQGSFVSGYT
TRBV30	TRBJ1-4	AWSAISTATNEKLF
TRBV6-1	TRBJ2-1	ASRRSRTSGLVGEQF
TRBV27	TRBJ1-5	ASRGGVNQPQH
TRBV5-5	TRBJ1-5	ASSLRGIYQPQH
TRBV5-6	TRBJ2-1	ASSLVSDSGSNEQF
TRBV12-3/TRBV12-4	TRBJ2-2	ASTRQGNTGELF
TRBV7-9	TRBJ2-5	ASRPGLEETQY
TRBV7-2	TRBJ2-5	ASTPGQVLETQY
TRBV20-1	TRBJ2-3	STIPGQQIDTQY
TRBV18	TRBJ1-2	ARSPRDTKTYGYT
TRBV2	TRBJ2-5	ASSGPGRGRGETQY
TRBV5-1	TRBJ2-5	ASSLFLTPEETQY
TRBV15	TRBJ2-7	ATSRRTRWGEQY
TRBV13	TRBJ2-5	ASSRTSGGETQY
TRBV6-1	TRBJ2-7	ATPSAGPGEQY
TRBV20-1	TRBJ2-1	SAEVTGRKQF
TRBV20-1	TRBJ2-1	SANTSPGSYDEQF